A selection of T cell receptor beta chains follows, all from one sample in a study of CD8 T cells in ankylosing spondylitis. TCRdb re-analysed the 5' RACE reads in MiXCR, keeping a single row per CDR3 protein. This table holds about 260,000 distinct CDR3 sequences, roughly 20% found once. The sample comprised blood, either unsorted or a sorted T cell fraction (not recorded which). The source of these receptors is a male donor with ankylosing spondylitis or in good health (not recorded which). The CDR3 runs from the conserved cysteine through the conserved F or W. A D gene is named only where the DNA matches it firmly. Some rows have no size entry. The others give once, few or many, or a class for an expanded clone.

abundance	v_gene	j_gene	d_gene	CDR3nt	CDR3aa
few	TRBV4-2	TRBJ1-4	NA	TGTGCCAGCAGCCAAGAAGGCAGCTCAACTAATGAAAAACTGTTTTTT	CASSQEGSSTNEKLFF
NA	TRBV12-3/TRBV12-4	TRBJ2-1	NA	TGTGCCAGCAGTTTAAGCGGGTCGTCCTCCTACAATGAGCAGTTCTTC	CASSLSGSSSYNEQFF
NA	TRBV15	TRBJ2-1	NA	TGTGCCACCAGTAGAGGGGCAGGGTCCAATGAGCAGTTCTTC	CATSRGAGSNEQFF
many	TRBV20-1	TRBJ1-2	NA	TGCAGTGCCCCCCGGACGGTCTTAGGTGGCTACACCTTC	CSAPRTVLGGYTF
NA	TRBV4-1	TRBJ1-2	NA	TGCGCCAGCAGCCAAGCAGCCCAGACAGGACCTAGAGGCTACACCTTC	CASSQAAQTGPRGYTF
few	TRBV14	TRBJ2-3	TRBD1	TGTGCCAGCAGCGAAGACAGGGGCACAGATACGCAGTATTTT	CASSEDRGTDTQYF
NA	TRBV5-1	TRBJ2-1	TRBD1	TGCGCCAGCAGCTTTACGACAGGGCCCTACAATGAGCAGTTCTTC	CASSFTTGPYNEQFF
medium-sized	TRBV6-5	TRBJ2-1	TRBD1	TGTGCCAGCAGTGACACAGGGGACGAGCAGTTCTTC	CASSDTGDEQFF
few	TRBV5-1	TRBJ2-3	NA	TGCGCCAGCAGCTTGGACTTGCCCACAGATACGCAGTATTTT	CASSLDLPTDTQYF
NA	TRBV9	TRBJ1-1	NA	TGTGCCAGCAGCGTAGGATCAGGGAGCACTGAAGCTTTCTTT	CASSVGSGSTEAFF
few	TRBV20-1	TRBJ1-5	TRBD1	TGCAGTGCCCCGCCCGGGACAGGAGGCAATCAGCCCCAGCATTTT	CSAPPGTGGNQPQHF
few	TRBV5-1	TRBJ2-1	NA	TGCGCCAGCAGCTTGTCCGATGAGCAGTTCTTC	CASSLSDEQFF
few	TRBV5-8	TRBJ1-3	TRBD1	TGTGCCAGCAGCACCGTGCCAGGGGGCCTCGGAAACACCATATATTTT	CASSTVPGGLGNTIYF
NA	TRBV12-3/TRBV12-4	TRBJ1-6	NA	TGTGCCAGCACTCTGGGGGGGGCCCTCCACTTT	CASTLGGALHF
NA	TRBV5-1	TRBJ2-1	NA	TGCGCCAGCAGCTTGTATCCTGCACAGGGTAATGAGCAGTTCTTC	CASSLYPAQGNEQFF
many	TRBV5-1	TRBJ1-3	TRBD1	TGCGCCAGCAGCTGGACAGGGATTGCTGGAAACACCATATATTTT	CASSWTGIAGNTIYF
many	TRBV4-1	TRBJ2-1	NA	TGCGCCAGCAGCCTCGGGACCTACAATGAGCAGTTCTTC	CASSLGTYNEQFF
NA	TRBV12-3/TRBV12-4	TRBJ2-1	NA	TGTGCCAGCAGCTTGCTCGGGGCCGATGAGCAGTTCTTC	CASSLLGADEQFF
few	TRBV5-1	TRBJ1-5	NA	TGCGCCAGCAGCCCCTATCCGGCCGGTAATCAGCCCCAGCATTTT	CASSPYPAGNQPQHF
few	TRBV5-1	TRBJ2-5	NA	TGCGCCAGCACCAGGGTCCCTGAGACCCAGTACTTC	CASTRVPETQYF
NA	TRBV9	TRBJ1-4	NA	TGTGCCAGCAGTCGTGGGGGGCCCAATGAAAAACTGTTTTTT	CASSRGGPNEKLFF
few	TRBV29-1	TRBJ2-1	NA	TGCAGTTGCGCGCAGCTGACCTCCTACAATGAGCAGTTCTTC	CSCAQLTSYNEQFF
NA	TRBV29-1	TRBJ2-3	TRBD1	TGCAGCGGGACCGGCAGGGGGAGCACAGATACGCAGTATTTT	CSGTGRGSTDTQYF
many	TRBV12-3/TRBV12-4	TRBJ2-3	NA	TGTGCCAGTTGCCCGCAGGGGTGGGGCACAGATACGCAGTATTTT	CASCPQGWGTDTQYF
many	TRBV27	TRBJ2-5	NA	TGTGCCACCCTGTTAGGCCAAGAGACCCAGTACTTC	CATLLGQETQYF
few	TRBV12-3/TRBV12-4	TRBJ2-3	NA	TGTGCCAGCAGTGGGGGGGCCTTGAGCACAGATACGCAGTATTTT	CASSGGALSTDTQYF
NA	TRBV24-1	TRBJ2-6	NA	TGTGCCACCAGCCAGACGGGGCTTGGTGGGGCCAACGTCCTGACTTTC	CATSQTGLGGANVLTF
NA	TRBV20-1	TRBJ2-2	NA	TGCAGTGCTAGAGTCGGGGGAGGGAACACCGGGGAGCTGTTTTTT	CSARVGGGNTGELFF
NA	TRBV5-5	TRBJ1-5	TRBD1	TGTGCCAGCAGCTCTGGACAGGGTCACAATCAGCCCCAGCATTTT	CASSSGQGHNQPQHF
few	TRBV6-1	TRBJ1-5	NA	TGTGCCAGCAGTGAACTCCCGAACAGTAATCAGCCCCAGCATTTT	CASSELPNSNQPQHF
many	TRBV15	TRBJ2-5	TRBD2	TGTGCCACCAGCAGAGATCTTGGGGGGACTAGAGCCCAAGAGACCCAGTACTTC	CATSRDLGGTRAQETQYF
NA	TRBV11-3	TRBJ2-1	NA	TGTGCCAGCGGAAAGGGGAAATATGAGCAGTTCTTC	CASGKGKYEQFF
many	TRBV12-3/TRBV12-4	TRBJ2-3	NA	TGTGCCAGCAGTTTATCGGATTTCATAGGGGATACGCAGTATTTT	CASSLSDFIGDTQYF
NA	TRBV12-3/TRBV12-4	TRBJ2-3	NA	TGTGCCAGCTCCGGAGCAGGTGGCACAGATACGCAGTATTTT	CASSGAGGTDTQYF
few	TRBV14	TRBJ1-1	TRBD1	TGTGCCAGCAGCCAAGTTTCGACAGGGGGAGCTTTCTTT	CASSQVSTGGAFF
NA	TRBV6-5	TRBJ2-2	TRBD1	TGTGCCAGCAGTTACAACAGGGGGCAGTCCGGGGAGCTGTTTTTT	CASSYNRGQSGELFF
few	TRBV7-8	TRBJ2-5	NA	TGTGCCAGCAGCCGTGGACGGCAAGAGACCCAGTACTTC	CASSRGRQETQYF
NA	TRBV6-2/TRBV6-3	TRBJ2-2	NA	TGTGCCAGCAGTTACCTGTCTGACACCGGGGTTCTGTTTTTT	CASSYLSDTGVLFF
few	TRBV18	TRBJ2-1	TRBD2	TGTGCCAGCTCACCAGCCGGGGGGAATGAGCAGTTCTTC	CASSPAGGNEQFF
few	TRBV29-1	TRBJ2-3	NA	TGCAGCGTTGGCCGGACAGCGACTAGCACAGATACGCAGTATTTT	CSVGRTATSTDTQYF
NA	TRBV27	TRBJ1-2	NA	TGTGCCAGCAGTGCGGTCTCGGGGGGCTACACCTTC	CASSAVSGGYTF
NA	TRBV27	TRBJ1-5	NA	TGTGCCAGCAGCAGGGGAGTAGTCAATCAGCCCCAGCATTTT	CASSRGVVNQPQHF
few	TRBV5-4	TRBJ2-3	TRBD2	TGTGCCAGCAGCTTGATCCCTGGAGGACTAGCGGGATCCACAGATACGCAGTATTTT	CASSLIPGGLAGSTDTQYF
many	TRBV2	TRBJ1-5	NA	TGTGCCAGAGGACTGGGAAGCAATCAGCCCCAGCATTTT	CARGLGSNQPQHF
NA	TRBV7-6	TRBJ2-3	TRBD2	TGTGCCAGCAGCTTAATTGCTAGCGGGGGGACAGATACGCAGTATTTT	CASSLIASGGTDTQYF
NA	TRBV5-1	TRBJ1-2	NA	TGCGCCAGCAGCTTGTCCGTGCAGGGGAGGGATGGCTACACCTTC	CASSLSVQGRDGYTF
NA	TRBV3-1	TRBJ2-5	TRBD2	TGTGCCAGCAGCCAGGCCCCTACTAGCGGCCAAGAGACCCAGTACTTC	CASSQAPTSGQETQYF
NA	TRBV7-7	TRBJ2-2	NA	TGTGCTAGCAGCCCAATTACCGGGGCGAACACCGGGGAGCTGTTTTTT	CASSPITGANTGELFF
few	TRBV5-1	TRBJ2-5	NA	TGCGCCAGCTCTCCGGGACCTGAAGAGACCCAGTACTTC	CASSPGPEETQYF
few	TRBV5-1	TRBJ2-2	NA	TGCGCCAGCAGCTTGGTGGGGTTCCTGACCGGGGAGCTGTTTTTT	CASSLVGFLTGELFF
NA	TRBV7-3	TRBJ1-1	TRBD1	TGTGCCAGCAGCCCGGGACAGGGGATGATGAACACTGAAGCTTTCTTT	CASSPGQGMMNTEAFF